Listed below are T cell receptor beta chains from one sample, sequenced in a study of read filtering for tumor transcriptome and immune sequencing. Via MiXCR, TCRdb re-called the reads, giving one row per CDR3 protein. The table records around 140,000 distinct CDR3 sequences, less than 15% of them present only once. The sequenced sample consisted of a population of CD138-negative cells sorted from bone marrow. The receptors originated from a donor over 35 with multiple myeloma. Each CDR3 is given with its conserved first and last residue. The order of the fields is J gene, V gene, clone size, D gene, CDR3 protein. A D gene is named only where the DNA matches it firmly. The size entry is marked missing in some rows and otherwise reads once, few, many or a size class.

>TRBJ2-3|TRBV2|many|-
CATARADTQYF
>TRBJ2-1|TRBV6-5|many|TRBD2
CASSYKAGVGNEQFF
>TRBJ2-1|TRBV5-1|many|TRBD2
CASSLVVAGGNEQFF
>TRBJ1-2|TRBV29-1|many|-
CSVEVNRYNYGYTF
>TRBJ2-7|TRBV20-1|many|-
CSARAVFGTMSYEQYF
>TRBJ2-1|TRBV5-1|few|-
CASGKGLDDEQFF
>TRBJ2-5|TRBV20-1|many|-
CSAVKETQYF
>TRBJ2-1|TRBV2|many|TRBD2
CASSETSGRFEQFF
>TRBJ1-4|TRBV27|many|-
CASSFRGTNEKLFF
>TRBJ2-1|TRBV20-1|many|-
CSARANSISSYNEQFF
>TRBJ2-2|TRBV19|many|TRBD2
CASSPGEGRTGELFF
>TRBJ2-1|TRBV20-1|many|TRBD2
CSANLAGVFYNEQFF
>TRBJ2-4|TRBV5-4|many|-
CASSLGAVAKNIQYF
>TRBJ1-5|TRBV7-8|many|-
CASSLEHREGNQPQHF
>TRBJ1-1|TRBV20-1|many|-
CSASSGLNTEAFF
>TRBJ1-2|TRBV15|many|-
CATSRGSPLDGYTF
>TRBJ1-5|TRBV6-1|many|-
CASSEEGKQPQHF
>TRBJ2-1|TRBV7-2|many|TRBD2
CASIIPPTSGMRSYNEQFF
>TRBJ1-6|TRBV5-1|many|TRBD1
CASSLRTGDNSPLHF
>TRBJ1-5|TRBV2|-|TRBD1
CASSEGWSGGRDSNQPQHF
>TRBJ1-6|TRBV6-5|many|-
CASSYAGSYNSPLHF
>TRBJ2-7|TRBV7-8|many|TRBD2
CASSFRTPGGEQYF
>TRBJ2-7|TRBV7-8|-|TRBD2
CASSQGLAESRGEQYF
>TRBJ1-5|TRBV12-3/TRBV12-4|many|TRBD1
CASSTRGQPQHF
>TRBJ2-1|TRBV27|many|TRBD2
CASSLGTSGRYNEQFF
>TRBJ1-3|TRBV9|few|-
CASSVGEGNTIYF
>TRBJ2-3|TRBV9|many|-
CASSVAARAKGTDTQYF
>TRBJ1-1|TRBV12-3/TRBV12-4|many|TRBD1
CASSYRGVDTEAFF
>TRBJ1-4|TRBV5-6|many|-
CASSLQQPGPNEKLFF
>TRBJ2-7|TRBV3-1|many|-
CASSRDRARYEQYF
>TRBJ2-3|TRBV20-1|-|-
CSARKSDTQYF
>TRBJ2-3|TRBV20-1|few|-
CSASPGAYRADSQYF
>TRBJ2-3|TRBV7-8|many|-
CASSYTGPREDTQYF
>TRBJ2-7|TRBV20-1|-|TRBD2
CSCPGTSGGRYEQYF
>TRBJ2-6|TRBV6-2/TRBV6-3|many|-
CASSSISGANVLTF
>TRBJ2-5|TRBV10-3|-|TRBD2
CAISPAGAGETQYF
>TRBJ2-5|TRBV7-6|many|-
CASSPPLTKETQYF
>TRBJ1-1|TRBV20-1|many|-
CSAPTDYSNTEAFF
>TRBJ1-1|TRBV5-1|few|-
CASSLDRGRNTEAFF
>TRBJ2-1|TRBV6-2/TRBV6-3|-|-
CTSGFPRAWESYNEQFF
>TRBJ2-2|TRBV29-1|few|-
CSVGGGVAGELFF
>TRBJ1-1|TRBV10-3|few|-
CAITEQGGGTEAFF
>TRBJ1-6|TRBV7-6|many|-
CASSLGGNSPLHF
>TRBJ2-1|TRBV20-1|many|-
CSAPMRANEQFF